A selection of T cell receptor beta chains follows, all from one sample in a study of cytomegalovirus exposure and HLA in healthy donors. Generated by immunoSEQ multiplex PCR, the TCRdb table keeps only in-frame clones and is missing some. The sample has 150,000 to 200,000 clones, approximately 80% seen once. Sequencing was carried out using PBMCs. These receptors came from a woman aged 45 to 65 in good health and CMV-seropositive. The CDR3 runs from the conserved cysteine through the conserved F or W. A D gene is named only where the DNA matches it firmly. Part of the rows lack a size; the others show once, few, many or a class for expanded clones.

d_call j_call v_call clone_size cdr3_aa cdr3_nt
- TRBJ2-3 TRBV5-5 few CASSVQGTDTQYF TGTGCCAGCAGCGTCCAGGGCACAGATACGCAGTATTTT
- TRBJ2-7 TRBV10-3 few CAISREDYEQYF TGTGCCATCAGTCGAGAGGACTACGAGCAGTACTTC
TRBD1 TRBJ1-3 TRBV7-9 - CASTDRGTAGNTIYF TGTGCCAGCACTGACAGGGGAACGGCTGGAAACACCATATATTTT
TRBD2 TRBJ2-1 TRBV9 - CASSPAPGLDRPLTNEQFF TGTGCCAGCAGCCCAGCCCCGGGACTAGACCGGCCCTTAACAAATGAGCAGTTCTTC
TRBD2 TRBJ2-7 TRBV9 - CASSVGSLAGSYEQYF TGTGCCAGCAGCGTAGGGAGTCTAGCGGGTTCCTACGAGCAGTACTTC
TRBD1 TRBJ2-7 TRBV4-3 - CASSPGTGGLYEQYF TGCGCCAGCAGCCCCGGGACAGGGGGTCTCTACGAGCAGTACTTC
TRBD1 TRBJ1-4 TRBV4-3 few CASSQDLTGANEKLFF TGCGCCAGCAGCCAAGACCTGACAGGGGCTAATGAAAAACTGTTTTTT
- TRBJ2-6 TRBV29-1 - CSVDKSDSGANVLTF TGCAGCGTTGATAAGAGCGACTCTGGGGCCAACGTCCTGACTTTC
TRBD2 TRBJ2-7 TRBV18 - CASSQFLGGSRDEQYF TGTGCCAGCTCACAGTTCCTGGGCGGGAGCCGCGACGAGCAGTACTTC
- TRBJ2-7 TRBV5-6 - CASSPRRTYEQYF TGTGCCAGCAGCCCGCGGAGGACCTACGAGCAGTACTTC
TRBD1 TRBJ1-1 TRBV6-6 - CASSYSTQGATEAFF TGTGCCAGCAGTTACTCGACACAGGGGGCCACTGAAGCTTTCTTT
TRBD1 TRBJ2-5 TRBV4-3 - CASSQVGQGGETQYF TGCGCCAGCAGCCAAGTCGGACAGGGTGGGGAGACCCAGTACTTC
TRBD2 TRBJ2-1 TRBV28 - CASRQREGLSEQFF TGTGCCAGTCGGCAGCGGGAGGGCCTGAGTGAGCAGTTCTTC
- TRBJ2-5 TRBV4-3 - CASSQETDARIGTQYF TGCGCCAGCAGCCAAGAAACGGATGCGCGGATCGGGACCCAGTACTTC
- TRBJ2-3 TRBV4-3 - CASSQDRGTQYF TGCGCCAGCAGCCAAGATCGAGGTACGCAGTATTTT
TRBD1 TRBJ2-2 TRBV19 - CASRGQGPTGELFF TGTGCCAGTAGAGGACAGGGCCCCACCGGGGAGCTGTTTTTT
TRBD2 TRBJ2-3 TRBV9 - CASSARGGGPEDTQYF TGTGCCAGCAGCGCGAGGGGCGGGGGGCCGGAAGATACGCAGTATTTT
- TRBJ2-7 TRBV12-2 few CASRLAKHRGYEQYF TGTGCAAGTCGCTTAGCGAAACATAGGGGTTACGAGCAGTACTTC
TRBD1 TRBJ2-7 TRBV6-5 - CASSIGQEYEQYF TGTGCCAGCAGTATTGGACAGGAGTACGAGCAGTACTTC
- TRBJ1-1 TRBV9 - CASSPSQGTEAFF TGTGCCAGCAGCCCTTCACAGGGCACTGAAGCTTTCTTT
TRBD1 TRBJ2-2 TRBV6-1 - CASSGRQGLNTGELFF TGTGCCAGCAGTGGCCGACAGGGGCTCAACACCGGGGAGCTGTTTTTT
TRBD2 TRBJ2-7 TRBV4-2 - CASSLAAVTSGIEKQYF TGTGCCAGTAGCCTAGCCGCGGTGACTAGCGGGATAGAGAAGCAGTACTTC
- TRBJ1-1 TRBV4-1 - CASSQAPRPSMNTEAFF TGCGCCAGCAGCCAAGCCCCTAGACCTAGTATGAACACTGAAGCTTTCTTT
- TRBJ1-1 TRBV19 - CASSIVVNTEAFF TGTGCCAGTAGTATCGTAGTTAACACTGAAGCTTTCTTT
TRBD2 TRBJ2-1 TRBV9 - CASSRSGSSYNEQFF TGTGCCAGCAGCCGGAGCGGGAGTTCCTACAATGAGCAGTTCTTC
TRBD1 TRBJ1-2 TRBV7-2 - CASSASSVLDRANYGYTF TGTGCCAGCAGCGCTAGTTCAGTCCTGGACAGGGCTAACTATGGCTACACCTTC
- TRBJ2-3 TRBV29-1 - CSVEPAAGTDTQYF TGCAGCGTTGAACCAGCCGCGGGCACAGATACGCAGTATTTT
- TRBJ2-7 TRBV15 - CATSRVGRGLAGQYEQYF TGTGCCACCAGCAGAGTTGGCAGGGGGCTAGCGGGACAATACGAGCAGTACTTC
TRBD1 TRBJ2-7 TRBV10-3 - CAISAGGQGYEQYF TGTGCCATCAGTGCCGGGGGACAGGGATACGAGCAGTACTTC
TRBD1 TRBJ1-1 TRBV7-8 once CASSPRDRAGTEAFF TGTGCCAGCAGCCCCCGGGACAGAGCTGGAACTGAAGCTTTCTTT
TRBD1 TRBJ1-6 TRBV30 once CAWSVPAGQVFNSPLHF TGTGCCTGGAGTGTACCTGCGGGACAGGTTTTTAATTCACCCCTCCACTTT
TRBD2 TRBJ2-3 TRBV7-2 - CASSSRGRGGGTDTQYF TGTGCCAGCAGCTCCAGGGGACGGGGGGGCGGGACAGATACGCAGTATTTT
TRBD2 TRBJ2-2 TRBV7-2 - CASSSPSGRVTGELFF TGTGCCAGCAGCTCACCTAGCGGGAGGGTGACCGGGGAGCTGTTTTTT
TRBD1 TRBJ1-2 TRBV28 - CASRPGQATYGYTF TGTGCCAGCAGACCAGGACAGGCAACCTATGGCTACACCTTC
TRBD2 TRBJ2-5 TRBV6-1 - CAVRGTSGVGTQYF TGTGCCGTTCGCGGGACTAGCGGGGTTGGGACCCAGTACTTC
- TRBJ1-1 TRBV28 - CASSLAGHLNTEAFF TGTGCCAGCAGTTTGGCCGGACACTTGAACACTGAAGCTTTCTTT
- TRBJ2-7 TRBV19 - CASREGYNYEQYF TGTGCCAGTAGAGAGGGATATAACTACGAGCAGTACTTC
- TRBJ1-3 TRBV7-2 - CASSSRAGNTIYF TGTGCCAGCAGCTCACGAGCTGGAAACACCATATATTTT
TRBD2 TRBJ2-7 TRBV7-8 - CASSPGLAFSYEQYF TGTGCCAGCAGCCCCGGACTAGCTTTCTCCTACGAGCAGTACTTC
- TRBJ2-3 TRBV18 - CASSPTGGSTDTQYF TGTGCCAGCTCACCGACAGGTGGTAGCACAGATACGCAGTATTTT
- TRBJ2-5 TRBV2 few CASRPGREKTQYF TGTGCCAGCAGACCAGGCAGGGAAAAGACCCAGTACTTC
- TRBJ2-2 TRBV5-1 few CASSRDTLPAGELFF TGCGCCAGCAGCCGGGACACCTTGCCCGCCGGGGAGCTGTTTTTT
TRBD1 TRBJ1-4 TRBV7-9 - CSSSLEGQGYEKLFF TGTTCCAGCAGCTTAGAGGGACAGGGATATGAAAAACTGTTTTTT
TRBD2 TRBJ2-7 TRBV6-1 - CASSAELKRGEQYF TGTGCCAGCAGTGCCGAGCTTAAGCGGGGTGAGCAGTACTTC
TRBD1 TRBJ2-2 TRBV7-9 - CASSLGRTGYNTGELFF TGTGCCAGCAGCTTAGGTCGGACAGGTTACAACACCGGGGAGCTGTTTTTT
- TRBJ2-7 TRBV7-9 - CSSSFSGFEQYF TGTTCCAGCAGCTTCTCAGGGTTCGAGCAGTACTTC
- TRBJ2-5 TRBV5-6 once CASSFLGPGETQYF TGTGCCAGCAGCTTTCTGGGGCCGGGAGAGACCCAGTACTTC